The T cell receptor beta chain under discussion was sequenced for a study of vaccination and CD4 T cells after COVID-19. Overall study context: Two-dose vaccination with either BNT162b2 or mRNA-1273 was given to participants. Samples taken post-COVID came a median around 96 days after diagnosis, ranging from 35 to 161. Spike peptides, overlapping and drawn from SARS-CoV-2, HCoV-NL63, HCoV-OC43 and HCoV-229E, were used to stimulate cells.

The Oncomine TCR Beta short-read assay sequenced DNA from cultured CD4+ T cells. TCRdb reanalysed the PCR reads using MiXCR and keeps one entry per CDR3 protein. Among about 14,000 distinct CDR3 sequences, about 64% were seen once, and the ten largest hold around 6.5%. Treatment given: roughly 10-day PBMC culture with coronavirus spike peptide pools or control peptides (ViraFEST assay). The authors cultured about 2 million PBMCs per well with about 10 IU/ml IL-2 and 10 ug/ml peptide pools. Concerning this clonotype itself: The antigen remains unidentified.

Trimming removed 6 bases from V and 5 bases from J, with 13 bases in between. This CDR3 has 14 amino acids. Germline-derived CDR1 and CDR2 are MNHNS and SASEGT. The sample was CD4+ T cells from blood, cultured in vitro. The chain combines TRBV6-1 with TRBJ2-2; D might be TRBD1 or TRBD2, each matching 5 bases. The TCR sequence derives from a human donor who had recovered from COVID-19. In DNA form, the CDR3 reads TGTGCCAGCAGGGGCAGGGACGTTACCGGGGAGCTGTTTTTT. Amino acid sequence: CASRGRDVTGELFF.